The T cell receptor beta chain described here comes from a study of CD8+ T cells in alopecia areata. Treatment meaning: oral pan-JAK inhibitor, 5-10 mg twice daily. On this clone: Its target is unknown.

Germline V gene lookup returns CDR1 SEHNR and CDR2 FQNEAQ (reference sequence). CDR3 size: 16 residues. V lost 1 base to trimming and J lost 6 bases, with 19 bases between them. RNA was extracted and reverse transcribed into cDNA as the sequencing template. TCRdb's table, derived via immunoSEQ multiplex PCR, lists solely in-frame clones and lacks some. The sample lists hundreds of thousands of clones; 45% to 70% were seen once. Regarding the study as a whole: Among the top 100, expanded CD8+ clones, as well as scalp clonality, were significantly decreased by tofacitinib.

The V gene is TRBV7-9, the J gene TRBJ2-7; D might be TRBD1 or TRBD2, each matching 5 bases. The source of this sequence is a human donor with alopecia areata. The sequences come from CD4+ T cells sorted from blood, collected between weeks 51 and 52, from a patient treated with tofacitinib. The CDR3 coding sequence is TGTGCCAGCAGCTTAGTATTGGCCGGGACGGGCTCCGAGCAGTACTTC. This gives the protein CASSLVLAGTGSEQYF.